These 8 T cell receptor beta chains share one sample of origin, sequenced in a study of cytotoxic CD8 clonotypes in ibrutinib-treated CLL. Here immunoSEQ multiplex PCR was the method, and the copy in TCRdb shows in-frame clones only, minus some. In the table there are some 200,000 clones, 75% to 80% of which are singletons. The material sequenced was PBMCs, taken after 12 months of ibrutinib treatment. The receptors were gathered from a human donor with chronic lymphocytic leukemia.

The chain joins TRBV6-1 to TRBJ2-3; D gene unclear. V dropped 5 bases and J dropped 8 bases, with 17 bases sitting between them. The CDR3 is made up of 14 amino acids. Germline CDR1 is MNHNS and CDR2 is SASEGT. CDR3 loop: CASSPRGLPGTQYF. For the CDR3, the DNA is TGTGCCAGCAGTCCCCGTGGGCTCCCAGGTACGCAGTATTTT.

The rearrangement joins TRBV4-1 to TRBJ2-5, with TRBD2 identical over 8 bases. CDR3 size: 16 residues. Germline trimming cut 0 bases from V and 5 bases from J; bases unmatched to any gene: 8. Germline CDR1 and CDR2: MGHRA and YSYEKL. The CDR3 bases are TGCGCCAGCAGCCAAGAGGCACGGGGGGGCTGGGAGACCCAGTACTTC. Its translation: CASSQEARGGWETQYF.

The chain carries TRBV7-9 and TRBJ2-7; D is unclear. Looked up from germline, CDR1 is SEHNR and CDR2 is FQNEAQ (reference sequence). The CDR3 totals 14 residues. V lost 0 bases, J lost 0 bases, and 6 bases lay in between. As DNA, the CDR3 is TGTGCCAGCAGCTTAGCCTACGGCTCCTACGAGCAGTACTTC. This sequence encodes CASSLAYGSYEQYF.

The chain recombines TRBV27 with TRBJ2-5; TRBD1 or TRBD2 may be the D gene (5 bases each). Germline V gives CDR1 MNHEY, CDR2 SMNVEV (reference sequence). V lost 5 bases and J lost 10, with 17 bases in between. The CDR3 totals 13 residues. The CDR3 DNA is TGTGCCAGCAGTCTATTCCCCGGGGACGACCAGTACTTC. Protein product: CASSLFPGDDQYF.

This clone was recorded once. Other DNA sequences within the sample encode an identical CDR3. The chain combines TRBV10-1 with TRBJ2-7; 8 nucleotides match TRBD1. The germline gives CDR1 WNHNN, CDR2 SYGVQD (reference sequence). The junction had 5 bases not matched to a gene; V was cut back by 3 bases and J by 4 bases. The CDR3 consists of 14 residues. CDR3 nucleotides: TGCGCCAGCAGTGAAGGAACAGGGGGATACGAGCAGTACTTC. Encoded protein: CASSEGTGGYEQYF.

The chain is built from TRBV5-1 and TRBJ1-1; no definite D call. Trimming pared 1 base from V and 0 bases from J, leaving 4 bases between. Germline assignment: CDR1 SGHRS and CDR2 YFSETQ. The CDR3 loop spans 13 amino acids. The CDR3 nucleotides read TGCGCCAGCAGCTTGTTGGTGAACACTGAAGCTTTCTTT. This encodes CASSLLVNTEAFF. Together with reference TRBV5-1 and TRBJ1-1, the CDR3 gives the full variable domain: KAGVTQTPRYLIKTRGQQVTLSCSPISGHRSVSWYQQTPGQGLQFLFEYFSETQRNKGNFPGRFSGRQFSNSRSEMNVSTLELGDSALYLCASSLLVNTEAFFGQGTRLTVV.

This clone was observed a few times. V is TRBV5-1 and J is TRBJ1-2, with 8 bases matching TRBD1. CDR1 is SGHRS, CDR2 YFSETQ, per germline. V was clipped by 4 bases and J by 4 bases; unmatched bases: 9. The CDR3 runs 15 residues. DNA of the CDR3: TGCGCCAGCAGCCGGGGGACAGGCGCCTCCTATGGCTACACCTTC. It translates to CASSRGTGASYGYTF.

The rearrangement links TRBV18 to TRBJ2-7, with D hard to call. Germline-derived CDR1 and CDR2 are KGHSH and LQKENI. The CDR3 spans 12 residues. Trimming took off 4 bases at V and 5 bases at J, with 9 bases between the two ends. The CDR3 DNA reads TGTGCCAGCTCACTTCTCCCCCACGAGCAGTACTTC. Protein sequence: CASSLLPHEQYF.